This TCR beta chain was sequenced for a study of blood T cell repertoires in COVID-19. Study as a whole: Specimens from acute and convalescent COVID-19 originated in the United States, Italy and Spain. PBMCs, B-cell-depleted T cells, or T cells were the source of the cDNA or gDNA that made up the material.

The germline V gene encodes CDR1 PRHDT and CDR2 FYEKMQ (reference sequence). This CDR3 has 15 residues. Trimming cost V 5 bases and J 9 bases, with 17 bases left between them. In the original analysis: For nucleated cells, counts were estimated from reference gene primer amplification. The assay was immunoSEQ multiplex PCR, and TCRdb's table has in-frame clones only and misses some. D and trimming were read from the DNA, whereas the V and J calls and clone size are those reported in that table. The table includes some 100,000 clones, 85% to 90% detected once. Sequencing input: peripheral blood. The clonotype was recovered from a human donor in a cohort sampled during active COVID-19. This chain joins TRBV13 and TRBJ1-6; the D gene is possibly TRBD1 (6 bases). In DNA form, the CDR3 reads TGTGCCAGCAGCGAAGCGCAGGGGAATGGTTCACCCCTCCACTTT. It encodes CASSEAQGNGSPLHF.